This is a list of T cell receptor beta chains from one sample in a study of post-analysis software for immune sequencing data. TCRdb called the PCR reads again in MiXCR, with one record for every CDR3 protein. The sample has fewer than 600,000 distinct CDR3 sequences, under 55% seen once; the top ten hold 12%. The sequenced sample was blood. These receptors all come from a girl aged 5-17 years with multiple sclerosis. The CDR3 runs from the conserved cysteine through the conserved F or W.

v_call	j_call	cdr3_aa
TRBV24-1	TRBJ1-2	CATSDPGVGFYGYTF
TRBV25-1	TRBJ2-1	CASSVGRDTRSFF
TRBV18	TRBJ2-3	CASSPPGSGSTDTQYF
TRBV9	TRBJ2-7	CASSVGTGLSYEQYF
TRBV24-1	TRBJ2-1	CATSGAGGPQNEQFF
TRBV4-2	TRBJ2-1	CASSQDTPGQGQGNEQFF
TRBV29-1	TRBJ2-7	CSVVKGTGGNEQYF
TRBV29-1	TRBJ2-2	CSVEPGVQGGELFF
TRBV4-1	TRBJ2-5	CASSQEPAGGQTQYF
TRBV4-1	TRBJ2-5	CASSRSGLSGETQYF
TRBV9	TRBJ2-5	CASSGDLGETQYF
TRBV7-2	TRBJ2-3	CASSLGLAGRDTQYF
TRBV6-5	TRBJ2-6	CASSYSMSSGANVLTF
TRBV21-1	TRBJ2-7	CASSKLSSGKDRNLYEQYF
TRBV12-3/TRBV12-4	TRBJ1-5	CASSLYGEGLNQPQHF
TRBV28	TRBJ2-7	CASRRTGFNSYEQYF
TRBV28	TRBJ2-7	CASTSPDFYEQYF
TRBV29-1	TRBJ2-2	CSVMRRDRGGNTGELFF
TRBV11-2	TRBJ1-2	CASSLVVTGGYTF
TRBV10-3	TRBJ2-5	CAIRIGQRETQYF
TRBV29-1	TRBJ1-5	CSVEEAGGQPQHF
TRBV5-1	TRBJ2-2	CATRWRGPGELFF
TRBV20-1	TRBJ2-7	CSARAASGRIPYEQYF
TRBV7-9	TRBJ2-1	CASSSGGLAGLYNEQFF
TRBV29-1	TRBJ2-1	CSVEDLLAVSSYNEQFF
TRBV7-2	TRBJ1-2	CASSLPVFYGYTF
TRBV13	TRBJ2-1	CASSPGTSGIGNEQFF
TRBV7-2	TRBJ1-6	CASSLVGGAGNSPLHF
TRBV3-1	TRBJ2-1	CASSQALWDEQFF
TRBV12-3/TRBV12-4	TRBJ2-5	CASSRTGGEETQYF
TRBV7-9	TRBJ2-1	CASSHRDRGLAEQFF
TRBV7-2	TRBJ2-1	CASSLEIGAEQFF
TRBV6-5	TRBJ2-1	CASSRLAGVTEQFF